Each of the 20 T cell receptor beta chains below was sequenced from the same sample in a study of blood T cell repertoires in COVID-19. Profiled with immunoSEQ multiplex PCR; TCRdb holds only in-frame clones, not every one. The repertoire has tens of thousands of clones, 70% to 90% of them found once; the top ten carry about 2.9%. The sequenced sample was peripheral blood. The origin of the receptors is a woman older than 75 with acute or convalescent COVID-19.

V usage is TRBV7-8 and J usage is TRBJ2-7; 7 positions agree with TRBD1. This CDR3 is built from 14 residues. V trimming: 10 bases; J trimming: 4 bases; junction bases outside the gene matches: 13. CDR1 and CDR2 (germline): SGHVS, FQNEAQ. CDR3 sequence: CATNPGTAFYEQYF. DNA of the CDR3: TGTGCCACCAACCCTGGGACAGCTTTTTACGAGCAGTACTTC.

The CDR3 coding sequence is TGTGCCAGCAGCCAAGGCAGGGGTCGAAACACCATATATTTT. Translation gives CASSQGRGRNTIYF. The chain employs TRBV14 and TRBJ1-3; the D gene is possibly TRBD1 (6 bases). CDR1 is SGHDN and CDR2 is FVKESK in the germline V gene. V was trimmed by 1 base and J by 5 bases, leaving 9 bases between them. The CDR3 is made up of 14 amino acids.

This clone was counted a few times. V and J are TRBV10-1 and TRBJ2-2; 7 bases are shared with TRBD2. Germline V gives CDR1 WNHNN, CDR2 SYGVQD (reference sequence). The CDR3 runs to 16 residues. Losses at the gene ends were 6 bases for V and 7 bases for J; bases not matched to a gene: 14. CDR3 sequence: CASSCVERECVGELFF. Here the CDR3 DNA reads TGCGCCAGCAGCTGTGTGGAGCGGGAATGCGTCGGGGAGCTGTTTTTT.

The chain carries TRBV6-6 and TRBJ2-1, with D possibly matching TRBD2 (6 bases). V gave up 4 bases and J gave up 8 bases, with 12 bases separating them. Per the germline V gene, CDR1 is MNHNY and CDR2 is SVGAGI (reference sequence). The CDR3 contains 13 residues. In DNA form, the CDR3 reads TGTGCCAGCAGTTTAATAGCGGACGATGAGCAGTTCTTC. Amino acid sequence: CASSLIADDEQFF.

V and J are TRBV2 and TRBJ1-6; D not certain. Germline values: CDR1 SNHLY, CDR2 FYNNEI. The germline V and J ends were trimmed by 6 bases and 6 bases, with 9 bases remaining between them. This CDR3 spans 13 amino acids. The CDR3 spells CASRVNSNSPLHF. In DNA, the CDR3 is TGTGCCAGCAGGGTTAACTCTAATTCACCCCTCCACTTT.

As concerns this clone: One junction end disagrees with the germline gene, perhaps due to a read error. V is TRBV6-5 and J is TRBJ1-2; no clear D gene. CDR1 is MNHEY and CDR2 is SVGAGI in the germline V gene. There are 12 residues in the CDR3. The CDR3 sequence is CASSDSYYGYTF. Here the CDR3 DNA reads TGTGCCAGCAGTGACTCCTACTATGGCTACACCTTC.

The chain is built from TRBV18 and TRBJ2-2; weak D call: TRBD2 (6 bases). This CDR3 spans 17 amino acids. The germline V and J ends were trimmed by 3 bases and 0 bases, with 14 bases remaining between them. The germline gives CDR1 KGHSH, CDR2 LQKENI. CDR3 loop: CASSPERGLTNTGELFF. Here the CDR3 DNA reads TGTGCCAGCTCACCTGAGCGAGGACTAACGAACACCGGGGAGCTGTTTTTT.

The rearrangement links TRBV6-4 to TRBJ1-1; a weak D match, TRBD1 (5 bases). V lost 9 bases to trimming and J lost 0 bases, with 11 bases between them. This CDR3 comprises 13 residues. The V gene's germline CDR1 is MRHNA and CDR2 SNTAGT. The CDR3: CASKQTVNTEAFF. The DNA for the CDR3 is TGTGCCAGTAAACAGACAGTGAACACTGAAGCTTTCTTT.

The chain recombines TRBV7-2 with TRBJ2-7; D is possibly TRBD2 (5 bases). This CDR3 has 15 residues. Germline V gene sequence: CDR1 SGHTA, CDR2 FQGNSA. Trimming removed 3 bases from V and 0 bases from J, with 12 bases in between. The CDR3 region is CASSFRTSHSYEQYF. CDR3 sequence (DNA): TGTGCCAGCAGCTTTCGGACTTCGCACTCCTACGAGCAGTACTTC.

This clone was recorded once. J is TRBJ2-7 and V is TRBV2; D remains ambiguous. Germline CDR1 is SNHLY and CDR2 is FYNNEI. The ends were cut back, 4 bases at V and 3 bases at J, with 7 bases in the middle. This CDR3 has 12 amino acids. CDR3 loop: CASSGQNYEQYF. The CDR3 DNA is TGTGCCAGCAGTGGTCAAAACTACGAGCAGTACTTC. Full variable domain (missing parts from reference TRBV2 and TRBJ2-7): EPEVTQTPSHQVTQMGQEVILRCVPISNHLYFYWYRQILGQKVEFLVSFYNNEISEKSEIFDDQFSVERPDGSNFTLKIRSTKLEDSAMYFCASSGQNYEQYFGPGTRLTVT.

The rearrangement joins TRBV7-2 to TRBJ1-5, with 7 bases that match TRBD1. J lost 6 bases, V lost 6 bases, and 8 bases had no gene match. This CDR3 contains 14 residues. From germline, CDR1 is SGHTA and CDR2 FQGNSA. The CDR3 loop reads CASRRDRGGQPQHF. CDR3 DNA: TGTGCCAGCAGACGGGACAGAGGTGGTCAGCCCCAGCATTTT.

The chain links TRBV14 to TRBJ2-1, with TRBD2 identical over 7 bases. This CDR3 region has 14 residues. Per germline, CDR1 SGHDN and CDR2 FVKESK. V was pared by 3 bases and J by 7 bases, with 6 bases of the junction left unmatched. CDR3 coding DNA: TGTGCCAGCAGCCATGGACTAGTGAAGAATGAGCAGTTCTTC. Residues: CASSHGLVKNEQFF.

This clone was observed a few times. This CDR3 is CASTPSGKGYEQYF. The CDR3 DNA reads as TGTGCCAGCACCCCCAGCGGGAAGGGTTACGAGCAGTACTTC. This chain connects TRBV28 to TRBJ2-7; 7 positions agree with TRBD2. The germline gives CDR1 MDHEN, CDR2 SYDVKM. With 7 bases clipped from V and 4 bases from J, the junction kept 10 bases outside the gene matches. The CDR3 extends over 14 amino acids.

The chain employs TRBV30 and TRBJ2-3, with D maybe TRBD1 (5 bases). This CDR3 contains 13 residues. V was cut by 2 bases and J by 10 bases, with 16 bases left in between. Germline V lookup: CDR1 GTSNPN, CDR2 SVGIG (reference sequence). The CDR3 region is CAWSQTGGSPQYF. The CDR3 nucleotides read TGTGCCTGGAGTCAAACAGGTGGTAGTCCGCAGTATTTT.

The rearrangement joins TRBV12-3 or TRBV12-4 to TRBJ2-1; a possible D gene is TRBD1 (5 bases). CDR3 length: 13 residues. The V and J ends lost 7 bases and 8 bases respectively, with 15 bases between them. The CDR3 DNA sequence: TGTGCCAGCACACCGACAGCGCACGATGAGCAGTTCTTC. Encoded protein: CASTPTAHDEQFF.

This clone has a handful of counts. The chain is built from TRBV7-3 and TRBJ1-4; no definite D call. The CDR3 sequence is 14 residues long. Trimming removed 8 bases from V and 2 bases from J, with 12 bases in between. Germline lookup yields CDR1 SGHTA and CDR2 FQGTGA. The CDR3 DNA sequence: TGTGCCAGCCCCGGTGAAGCTACTAATGAAAAACTGTTTTTT. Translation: CASPGEATNEKLFF.

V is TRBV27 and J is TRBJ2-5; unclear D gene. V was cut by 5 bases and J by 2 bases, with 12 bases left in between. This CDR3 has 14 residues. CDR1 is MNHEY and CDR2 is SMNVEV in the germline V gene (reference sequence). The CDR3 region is CASSPLPLQETQYF. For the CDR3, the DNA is TGTGCCAGCAGTCCCCTCCCCTTGCAAGAGACCCAGTACTTC.

CDR3: CASSMGLAGPYEQYF. CDR3 nucleotides: TGTGCCAGCAGCATGGGACTAGCGGGGCCCTACGAGCAGTACTTC. The V and J genes are TRBV7-9 and TRBJ2-7, with 13 bases matching TRBD2. The CDR3 is 15 residues long. Trimming at V came to 5 bases and at J to 2 bases, leaving 3 bases not matched to a gene. Germline-derived CDR1 and CDR2 are SEHNR and FQNEAQ (reference sequence).

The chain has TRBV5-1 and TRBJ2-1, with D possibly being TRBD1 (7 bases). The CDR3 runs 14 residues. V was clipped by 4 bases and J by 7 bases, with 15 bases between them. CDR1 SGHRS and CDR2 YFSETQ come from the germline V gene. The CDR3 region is CASSQSTGTNEQFF. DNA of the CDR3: TGCGCCAGCAGCCAATCGACAGGGACTAATGAGCAGTTCTTC.

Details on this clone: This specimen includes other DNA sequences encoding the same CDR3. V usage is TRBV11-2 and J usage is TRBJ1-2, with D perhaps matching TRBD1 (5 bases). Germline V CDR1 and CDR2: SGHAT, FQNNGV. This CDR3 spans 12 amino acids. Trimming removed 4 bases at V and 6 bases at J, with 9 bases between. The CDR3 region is CASSWGGDGYTF. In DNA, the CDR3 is TGTGCCAGCAGCTGGGGGGGAGATGGCTACACCTTC.